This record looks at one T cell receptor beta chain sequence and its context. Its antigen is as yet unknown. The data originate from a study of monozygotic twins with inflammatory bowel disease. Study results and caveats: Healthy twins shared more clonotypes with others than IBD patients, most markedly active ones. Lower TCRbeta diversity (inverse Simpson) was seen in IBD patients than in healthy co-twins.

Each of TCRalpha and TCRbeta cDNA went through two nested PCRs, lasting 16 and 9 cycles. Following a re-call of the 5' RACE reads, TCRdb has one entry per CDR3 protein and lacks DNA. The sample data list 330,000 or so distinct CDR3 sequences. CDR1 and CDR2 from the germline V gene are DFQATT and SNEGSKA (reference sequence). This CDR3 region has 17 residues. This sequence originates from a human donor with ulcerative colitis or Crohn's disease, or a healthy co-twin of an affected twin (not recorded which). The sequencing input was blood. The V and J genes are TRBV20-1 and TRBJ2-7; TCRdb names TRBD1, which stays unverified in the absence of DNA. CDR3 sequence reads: CSVERFGAGLNSYEQYF.